This paragraph reports one T cell receptor (beta chain). Roughly 99 million PBMCs were counted before genomic DNA extraction. This specimen comes from a study of shared clonotypes between healthy human individuals. About the research overall: Donors consisted of a couple of women and a few men between 18 and 49.

Sequencing was at deep level. Bulk PBMC genomic DNA spanned ten immunoSEQ deep plates. Assay: immunoSEQ multiplex PCR; the TCRdb copy retains only in-frame clones and omits some. Here the sample spans about 480,000 clones, roughly 79% being singletons. This CDR3 is 17 amino acids long. With V trimmed by 5 bases and J by 1 base, 6 bases remained unmatched. The germline V gene encodes CDR1 SGHAT and CDR2 FQNNGV. What was sequenced was PBMCs. This TCR was sampled from a woman in her thirties or forties in good health. Some clones in this sample may be carry-over from other donors' samples. The chain is built from TRBV11-2 and TRBJ2-1; 12 bases match TRBD2. The CDR3 region is CASSKGLAGGSYNEQFF. The CDR3, as DNA: TGTGCCAGCAGCAAGGGACTAGCGGGCGGTTCCTACAATGAGCAGTTCTTC.